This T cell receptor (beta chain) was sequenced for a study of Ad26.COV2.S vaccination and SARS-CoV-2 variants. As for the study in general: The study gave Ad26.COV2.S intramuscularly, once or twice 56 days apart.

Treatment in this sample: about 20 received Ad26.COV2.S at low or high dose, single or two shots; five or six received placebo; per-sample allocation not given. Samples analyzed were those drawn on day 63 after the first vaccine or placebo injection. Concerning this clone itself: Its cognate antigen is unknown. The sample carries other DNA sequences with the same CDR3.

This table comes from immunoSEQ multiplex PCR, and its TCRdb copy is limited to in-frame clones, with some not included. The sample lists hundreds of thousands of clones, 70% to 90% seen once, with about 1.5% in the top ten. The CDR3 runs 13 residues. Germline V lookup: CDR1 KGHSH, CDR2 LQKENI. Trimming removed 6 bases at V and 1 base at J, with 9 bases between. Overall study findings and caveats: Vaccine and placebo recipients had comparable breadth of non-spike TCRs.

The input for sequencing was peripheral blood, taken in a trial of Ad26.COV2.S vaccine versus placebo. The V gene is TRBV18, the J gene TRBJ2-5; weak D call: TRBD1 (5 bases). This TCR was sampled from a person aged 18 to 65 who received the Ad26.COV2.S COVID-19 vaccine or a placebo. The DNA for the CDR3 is TGTGCCAGCTCCCAGGGTTCCCAAGAGACCCAGTACTTC. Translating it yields CASSQGSQETQYF.